This is a list of T cell receptor beta chains from one sample in a study of metastatic and nonmetastatic thyroid tumors. TCRdb re-called clones via MiXCR from the PCR reads. The table lists around 15,000 clones, roughly 12% of them singletons. The source material was blood. These receptors were taken from a female donor with papillary thyroid cancer or a benign thyroid nodule (not recorded which). Some clones in this sample may be carry-over from other donors' samples. Each CDR3 is given with its conserved first and last residue. A D gene is named only where the DNA matches it firmly. Expanded clones get a size class; other rows say once, few or many, or leave the size out.

>TRBJ2-3|-|TRBV20-1|many
CSADAWGADTQYF
TGCAGTGCTGACGCCTGGGGGGCAGATACGCAGTATTTT
>TRBJ1-2|TRBD1|TRBV11-2|many
CASSLVKGQGAYYGYTF
TGTGCCAGCAGCTTAGTTAAGGGACAGGGGGCATACTATGGCTACACCTTC
>TRBJ2-2|-|TRBV12-3/TRBV12-4|few
CASRQVVGELFF
TGTGCCAGCAGACAGGTGGTCGGGGAGCTTTTTTTT
>TRBJ2-5|-|TRBV2|many
CASREHGGQETQYF
TGTGCCAGCAGGGAACATGGAGGACAAGAGACCCAGTACTTC
>TRBJ1-1|-|TRBV28|few
CASSLDRGTRYTEAFF
TGTGCCAGCAGTTTAGACCGTGGGACTCGGTACACTGAAGCTTTCTTT
>TRBJ2-3|-|TRBV18|many
CASSPPTRTDTQYF
TGTGCCAGCTCACCACCGACTAGAACAGATACGCAGTATTTT
>TRBJ2-1|TRBD2|TRBV9|many
CASSGTGTSAGNEQFF
TGTGCCAGCAGCGGAACCGGGACTAGCGCAGGGAATGAGCAGTTCTTC
>TRBJ1-4|-|TRBV19|many
CASREGATNEKLFF
TGTGCCAGTAGAGAGGGTGCAACTAATGAAAAACTGTTTTTT
>TRBJ2-7|-|TRBV18|many
CASSHRAYEQYF
TGTGCCAGCTCCCACAGGGCCTACGAGCAGTACTTC
>TRBJ2-7|-|TRBV20-1|many
CSAQEDYPSSEQYF
TGCAGTGCACAAGAGGACTATCCTTCGAGCGAGCAGTACTTC
>TRBJ2-7|TRBD1|TRBV6-6|many
CASSYQGTGSSYEQYF
TGTGCCAGCAGTTACCAAGGGACAGGTAGCTCCTACGAGCAGTACTTC
>TRBJ2-1|-|TRBV25-1|medium-sized
CASMRQSSYNEQFF
TGTGCCAGCATGAGACAGAGCTCCTACAATGAGCAGTTCTTC
>TRBJ2-7|-|TRBV19|many
CASSISGTPQYEQYF
TGTGCCAGTAGTATCTCGGGGACCCCCCAATACGAGCAGTACTTC
>TRBJ2-7|-|TRBV7-2|-
CASSGEVKQYF
TGTGCCAGCAGCGGGGAGGTGAAGCAGTACTTC
>TRBJ2-2|-|TRBV3-1|many
CASSQESHTGELFF
TGTGCCAGCAGCCAAGAAAGTCACACCGGGGAGCTGTTTTTT
>TRBJ2-7|-|TRBV19|many
CASSSGISYEQYF
TGTGCCAGTAGTAGCGGGATCTCCTACGAGCAGTACTTC
>TRBJ2-3|TRBD2|TRBV7-8|many
CASSLIRGGSPDTQYF
TGTGCCAGCAGCCTGATCCGGGGGGGGAGCCCAGATACGCAGTATTTT
>TRBJ1-6|TRBD1|TRBV5-1|-
CASSPDRDSPLHF
TGCGCCAGCAGCCCGGACAGGGATTCACCCCTCCACTTT
>TRBJ2-5|-|TRBV4-3|many
CASSQEFSEETQYF
TGCGCCAGCAGCCAAGAGTTCAGCGAAGAGACCCAGTACTTC
>TRBJ2-7|-|TRBV12-3/TRBV12-4|-
CAIKDQGSREQYF
TGTGCCATTAAGGACCAGGGGTCGAGGGAGCAGTACTTC
>TRBJ2-7|TRBD2|TRBV28|-
CASSQEVPRGGFYEQCF
TGTGCCAGCAGCCAAGAGGTTCCTCGCGGGGGATTCTACGAGCAGTGCTTC
>TRBJ2-7|TRBD2|TRBV29-1|many
CSVERVGSGGASSSYEQYF
TGCAGCGTTGAACGCGTGGGTAGCGGGGGGGCCTCGAGCTCCTACGAGCAGTACTTC
>TRBJ2-3|-|TRBV12-3/TRBV12-4|many
CASRLTTGADTQYF
TGTGCCAGCAGACTTACTACAGGCGCAGATACGCAGTATTTT
>TRBJ1-1|-|TRBV11-2|-
CASSRVRNTEAFF
TGTGCCAGCAGTCGAGTGCGTAACACTGAAGCTTTCTTT
>TRBJ2-3|-|TRBV10-3|few
CAISESTWTDGDTQYF
TGTGCCATCAGTGAGTCCACTTGGACAGACGGGGACACGCAGTATTTT
>TRBJ1-2|-|TRBV7-9|-
CDSSFANYGYNF
TGTGACAGCAGCTTCGCTAACTATGGCTACAACTTC
>TRBJ2-7|TRBD1|TRBV6-2/TRBV6-3|medium-sized
CASSLDRVWYEQYF
TGTGCCAGCAGTCTAGACAGGGTTTGGTACGAGCAGTACTTC
>TRBJ2-4|TRBD1|TRBV2|many
CASTGQGRNIQYF
TGTGCCAGCACAGGACAGGGGAGAAACATTCAGTACTTC
>TRBJ1-3|TRBD1|TRBV7-2|many
CASSLRGGVRNTIYF
TGTGCCAGCAGCTTAAGAGGGGGCGTTAGAAACACCATATATTTT
>TRBJ1-5|TRBD1|TRBV10-3|medium-sized
CATARTGADQPQHF
TGTGCCACCGCCAGGACAGGGGCTGACCAGCCCCAGCATTTT
>TRBJ2-1|-|TRBV11-2|-
CASSTSVTVFDEQFF
TGTGCCAGCAGCACTTCCGTTACAGTCTTTGATGAGCAGTTCTTC
>TRBJ1-4|TRBD1|TRBV7-9|once
CASSVQGTNEKLFF
TGTGCCAGCAGCGTACAGGGGACTAATGAAAAACTGTTTTTT
>TRBJ1-3|-|TRBV5-6|many
CASSWGAFGSGNTIYF
TGTGCCAGCAGCTGGGGGGCATTCGGCTCTGGAAACACCATATATTTT
>TRBJ2-2|-|TRBV19|many
CASSKITGELFF
TGTGCCAGTAGTAAGATTACCGGGGAGCTGTTTTTT
>TRBJ2-2|-|TRBV7-2|many
CASSRSGTNTGELFF
TGTGCCAGCAGCCGTTCGGGCACCAACACCGGGGAGCTGTTTTTT
>TRBJ1-4|TRBD1|TRBV6-2/TRBV6-3|many
CASSTMTGGGEKLFF
TGTGCCAGCAGTACCATGACAGGGGGGGGTGAAAAACTGTTTTTT
>TRBJ2-2|TRBD2|TRBV10-3|many
CAISAFGLAGAPDTGELFF
TGTGCCATCAGTGCGTTCGGACTAGCGGGCGCTCCGGACACCGGGGAGCTGTTTTTT
>TRBJ1-6|-|TRBV5-5|many
CASSSSGGSSYNSPLHF
TGTGCCAGCAGTAGTTCTGGTGGGAGCTCCTATAATTCACCCCTCCACTTT
>TRBJ1-2|-|TRBV19|many
CASSMREDESYTF
TGTGCCAGTAGTATGCGGGAGGATGAGAGCTACACCTTC
>TRBJ1-6|-|TRBV30|few
CAWSVRHEAPLHF
TGTGCCTGGAGCGTACGTCATGAGGCACCCCTCCACTTT
>TRBJ1-1|-|TRBV28|many
CASRPDGGSTEAFF
TGTGCCAGCCGTCCAGACGGGGGTAGCACTGAAGCTTTCTTT
>TRBJ2-3|-|TRBV19|medium-sized
CASSQAGGQDTQYF
TGTGCCAGTAGCCAGGCAGGGGGGCAGGATACGCAGTATTTT